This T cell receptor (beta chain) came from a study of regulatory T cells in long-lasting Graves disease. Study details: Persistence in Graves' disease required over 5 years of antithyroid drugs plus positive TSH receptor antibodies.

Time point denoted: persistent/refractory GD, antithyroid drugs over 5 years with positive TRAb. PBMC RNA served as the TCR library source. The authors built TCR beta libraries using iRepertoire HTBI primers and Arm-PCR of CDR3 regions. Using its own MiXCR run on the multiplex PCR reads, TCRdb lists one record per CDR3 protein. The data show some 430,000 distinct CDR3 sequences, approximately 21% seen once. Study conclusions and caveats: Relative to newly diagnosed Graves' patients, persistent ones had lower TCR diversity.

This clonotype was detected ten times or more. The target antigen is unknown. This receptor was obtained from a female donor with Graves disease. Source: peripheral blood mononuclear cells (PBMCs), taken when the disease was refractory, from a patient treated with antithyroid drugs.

The CDR3 nucleotides are TGCGCCAGCAGCTTGGAGTCAGGGGCCGGGAAACTGTTTTTT. Translating gives CASSLESGAGKLFF. The V call is TRBV5-1, the J call TRBJ1-4; the D gene is possibly TRBD1 (6 bases). In germline, CDR1 is SGHRS, CDR2 YFSETQ. V was trimmed by 0 bases and J by 11 bases, leaving 14 bases between them. This CDR3 comprises 14 residues.